This T cell receptor (beta chain) comes out of a study of blood T cell repertoires in COVID-19. The overall study: COVID-19 samples collected from the United States, Italy and Spain covered acute and convalescent phases.

TCRdb keeps only in-frame clones here, not all; method: immunoSEQ multiplex PCR. Of approximately 330,000 clones detected, more than 75% appear once; the ten largest clones hold approximately 4%. The J segment lost 6 bases and the V segment lost 0 bases, leaving 4 bases of the junction unmatched. CDR1 and CDR2 (germline): SGDLS, YYNGEE. This CDR3 is built from 16 residues. The sequenced sample was peripheral blood. The gene calls are TRBV9 and TRBJ2-7, with 15 bases identical to TRBD2. This TCR was sampled from a woman in her 50s with active or convalescent COVID-19. CDR3 region: CASSVAPGLAGGEQYF. The CDR3 bases are TGTGCCAGCAGCGTAGCGCCGGGACTAGCGGGAGGCGAGCAGTACTTC.